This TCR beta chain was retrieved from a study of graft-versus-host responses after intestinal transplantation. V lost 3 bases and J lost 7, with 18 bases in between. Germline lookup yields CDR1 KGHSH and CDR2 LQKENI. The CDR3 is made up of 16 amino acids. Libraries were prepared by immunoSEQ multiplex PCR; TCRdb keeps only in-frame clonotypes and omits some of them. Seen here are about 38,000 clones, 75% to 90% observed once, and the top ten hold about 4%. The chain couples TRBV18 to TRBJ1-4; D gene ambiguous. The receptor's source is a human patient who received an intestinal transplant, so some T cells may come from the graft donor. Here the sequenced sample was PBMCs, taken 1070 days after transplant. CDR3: CASSPRGPEAGEKLFF. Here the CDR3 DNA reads TGTGCCAGCTCACCCCGCGGGCCCGAGGCGGGTGAAAAACTGTTTTTT.